This T cell receptor beta chain was sequenced for a study of blood T cell repertoires in COVID-19. Study-wide background: From T cells, B-cell-depleted T cells, or PBMCs came the material, which was cDNA or gDNA.

This CDR3 spans 17 amino acids. Unmatched junction bases numbered 8, after V lost 0 bases and J lost 4 bases. In germline, CDR1 is LGHDT, CDR2 YNNKEL (reference sequence). Profiling relied on immunoSEQ multiplex PCR, and the TCRdb table lists in-frame clones only, not all of them. The profile shows some 310,000 clones, around 86% of them singletons. The sequence was collected from a man aged 45-65 years with active or convalescent COVID-19. Sequences were obtained from peripheral blood. This rearrangement joins TRBV3-1 (or the pseudogene TRBV3-2) to TRBJ2-2; 7 bases align to TRBD2. The CDR3 DNA reads TGTGCCAGCAGCCAAGACATGAGACTAGCTGGCACCGGGGAGCTGTTTTTT. Its protein is CASSQDMRLAGTGELFF.